Listed below are T cell receptor beta chains from one sample, sequenced in a study of technical replicates of blood from a few donors. Libraries were prepared by immunoSEQ multiplex PCR; TCRdb keeps only in-frame clonotypes and omits some of them. The sample includes about 14,000 clones, almost 85% seen only once; the top ten take about 10%. The sequencing input was PBMCs. All receptors derive from a human donor in good health. CDR3s include the opening cysteine and the closing phenylalanine or tryptophan. Each record gives: D gene, J gene, V gene, clone size, CDR3 protein, CDR3 DNA. A D gene is named only where the DNA matches it firmly. The size entry is marked missing in some rows and otherwise reads once, few, many or a size class.

.	TRBJ2-7	TRBV18	.	CASSPMGAEQYF	TGTGCCAGCTCACCAATGGGCGCCGAGCAGTACTTC
.	TRBJ2-7	TRBV19	.	CASSSGIYEQYF	TGTGCCAGTAGTTCAGGGATTTACGAGCAGTACTTC
TRBD1	TRBJ1-1	TRBV5-1	.	CASSFLGQGDAEAFF	TGCGCCAGCAGCTTCCTGGGACAGGGGGACGCTGAAGCTTTCTTT
.	TRBJ1-3	TRBV11-2	.	CASSWGPQDGGNTIYF	TGTGCCAGCAGTTGGGGGCCGCAGGACGGGGGAAACACCATATATTTT
.	TRBJ1-4	TRBV19	.	CASTLGGRATDKLFF	TGTGCCAGTACCCTGGGGGGGAGAGCGACCGACAAACTGTTTTTT
TRBD1	TRBJ1-5	TRBV30	.	CAWDDRVGQPQHF	TGTGCCTGGGATGACAGGGTCGGACAGCCCCAGCATTTT
TRBD1	TRBJ1-5	TRBV29-1	.	CSVLQGSDQPQHF	TGCAGCGTCCTACAGGGGAGCGATCAGCCCCAGCATTTT
TRBD2	TRBJ2-5	TRBV27	few	CASRREGGETQYF	TGTGCCAGCAGGCGGGAGGGGGGGGAGACCCAGTACTTC
TRBD2	TRBJ2-1	TRBV5-1	.	CASSLTTSGSSYNEQFF	TGCGCCAGCAGCTTGACCACTAGCGGGAGCTCCTACAATGAGCAGTTCTTC
TRBD2	TRBJ2-7	TRBV7-9	.	CASSLVLAGNYEQYF	TGTGCCAGCAGCTTAGTACTAGCGGGAAACTACGAGCAGTACTTC
TRBD1	TRBJ2-1	TRBV7-9	.	CASSLATGVNEQFF	TGTGCCAGCAGCTTAGCGACAGGGGTAAATGAGCAGTTCTTC
.	TRBJ2-6	TRBV6-4	.	CASSQGLGANVLTF	TGTGCCAGCAGTCAGGGATTGGGGGCCAACGTCCTGACTTTC
.	TRBJ1-1	TRBV6-5	.	CASSYNDGTEAFF	TGTGCCAGCAGTTACAATGACGGGACTGAAGCTTTCTTT
.	TRBJ2-3	TRBV28	.	CASRKEGSVRTDTQYF	TGTGCCAGCAGAAAAGAGGGTTCAGTTAGGACAGATACGCAGTATTTT
TRBD2	TRBJ2-3	TRBV7-6	.	CASSLDAAGGNLNTQYF	TGTGCCAGCAGCTTAGACGCAGCGGGAGGGAATTTGAATACGCAGTATTTT
.	TRBJ2-5	TRBV30	.	CAWSSMGGQETQYF	TGTGCCTGGAGTTCTATGGGCGGGCAAGAGACCCAGTACTTC
TRBD1	TRBJ2-5	TRBV5-1	.	CASHETGWMGETQYF	TGCGCCAGCCACGAGACAGGGTGGATGGGAGAGACCCAGTACTTC
.	TRBJ2-1	TRBV5-4	.	CASSSAERSYNEQFF	TGTGCCAGCAGCTCGGCAGAGAGGTCCTACAATGAGCAGTTCTTC
.	TRBJ2-3	TRBV7-9	.	CASSLGTRVEGTDTQYF	TGTGCCAGCAGCTTAGGCACACGCGTCGAGGGCACAGATACGCAGTATTTT
TRBD2	TRBJ2-5	TRBV7-9	.	CASSLYLTSGYQETQYF	TGTGCCAGCAGCCTTTACCTGACTAGCGGGTACCAAGAGACCCAGTACTTC
.	TRBJ2-7	TRBV11-1	.	CASSFLQGPFGDEQYF	TGTGCCAGCAGCTTCCTTCAGGGTCCCTTCGGCGACGAGCAGTACTTC